The 21 T cell receptor beta chains below all came from one sample that was sequenced in a study of T-cell memory formation after mild COVID-19. TCRdb re-called the 5' RACE reads through MiXCR, storing one row per CDR3 protein. Of fewer than 50,000 distinct CDR3 sequences listed, under 7.5% are singletons. The sequenced sample was PBMCs or a T cell subset sorted from them (not recorded which). These receptors came from a young man who had mild COVID-19 (a few samples of this study predate the infection). Cell type and time point are not known.

The table lists this clonotype with a few counts. DNA for the CDR3: TGTGCCAGCAGCCAAGACCGGGTCAAACAGGGATACATTCAGTACTTC. It specifies CASSQDRVKQGYIQYF. This rearrangement joins TRBV4-2 to TRBJ2-4; possible D gene TRBD1, 6 bases. The CDR3 sequence is 16 residues long. Trimming left V 0 bases short and J 8 bases short, with 17 bases between. Germline assignment: CDR1 LGHNA and CDR2 YNFKEQ.

CDR3 protein: CASSSDLYGYTF. The CDR3 DNA reads as TGTGCCAGCAGCTCCGACCTCTATGGCTACACCTTC. The V gene is TRBV11-2, the J gene TRBJ1-2, with D uncertain. The CDR3 covers 12 residues. Germline CDR1 reads SGHAT; CDR2 reads FQNNGV. V gave up 4 bases and J gave up 4 bases, with 7 bases separating them.

V usage is TRBV6-5 and J usage is TRBJ2-6; no definite D call. This CDR3 has 15 residues. The germline CDR1 and CDR2 sequences are MNHEY and SVGAGI. V lost 6 bases and J 0 bases, leaving 9 bases between the germline ends. As DNA, the CDR3 is TGTGCCAGCAGCCCCCGACGCTCTGGGGCCAACGTCCTGACTTTC. Protein: CASSPRRSGANVLTF.

Ten or more counts support this clonotype. This chain connects TRBV10-3 to TRBJ1-1, with TRBD1 as a possible D gene (6 bases). Looked up from germline, CDR1 is ENHRY and CDR2 is SYGVKD. Trimming took 7 bases from V and 3 from J, leaving 9 bases between them. The CDR3 runs to 12 residues. The CDR3: CAIKGGDTEAFF. As DNA, the CDR3 is TGTGCCATCAAGGGGGGGGACACTGAAGCTTTCTTT.

This clonotype was observed a few times. The rearrangement joins TRBV7-3 to TRBJ2-2; D could derive from TRBD1 or TRBD2 (5 bases each). The V end was cut by 5 bases, the J end by 7 bases, with 11 bases between. There are 13 residues in the CDR3. Germline assignment: CDR1 SGHTA and CDR2 FQGTGA. In nucleotides, the CDR3 is TGTGCCAGCAGCCCCGGGGCAGGCGGGGAGCTGTTTTTT. As protein: CASSPGAGGELFF.

The chain employs TRBV18 and TRBJ2-7; a weak D match, TRBD1 (5 bases). V was shortened by 4 bases and J by 3 bases, with 10 bases between the two germline ends. The length of the CDR3 is 13 residues. Germline loops: CDR1 KGHSH, CDR2 LQKENI. CDR3 nucleotides: TGTGCCAGCTCACAGGGCAGGGACTACGAGCAGTACGTC. Amino acids: CASSQGRDYEQYV.

This chain's CDR3 is CASSSIRRWNEQFF. The DNA for the CDR3 is TGTGCCAGCAGCTCCATCCGGCGATGGAATGAGCAGTTCTTC. The gene calls are TRBV11-2 and TRBJ2-1, with no clear D. The CDR3 has 14 residues. Per germline, CDR1 SGHAT and CDR2 FQNNGV. Deletions cut 4 bases from V and 7 bases from J, with 14 bases between.

The chain joins TRBV20-1 to TRBJ2-3, with TRBD1 matching 9 bases. The ends lost 5 bases at V and 6 bases at J; junction bases unmatched: 12. Germline-derived CDR1 and CDR2 are DFQATT and SNEGSKA (reference sequence). The CDR3 runs 15 residues. CDR3 nucleotides: TGCAGTGCTCCCCCGCGACAGGGGGGGGTCGATACGCAGTATTTT. Translation: CSAPPRQGGVDTQYF.

The chain recombines TRBV6-6 with TRBJ1-2; 7 positions agree with TRBD1. Germline V gene data show CDR1 as MNHNY and CDR2 as SVGAGI (reference sequence). This CDR3 contains 16 residues. The V and J ends lost 6 bases and 7 bases, in that order; junction bases with no gene match: 17. This chain's CDR3 is CASSHGTAALVGGYTF. The CDR3 DNA reads TGTGCCAGCAGCCACGGGACAGCCGCCCTGGTGGGTGGCTACACCTTC.

This rearrangement joins TRBV7-2 to TRBJ2-3, with no clear D. V lost 2 bases and J lost 4, with 10 bases in between. CDR1 is SGHTA and CDR2 is FQGNSA in the germline V gene. CDR3 length: 14 amino acids. The CDR3 loop reads CASSLQASADTQYF. As DNA, the CDR3 is TGTGCCAGCAGCTTACAGGCTAGTGCAGATACGCAGTATTTT.

A few counts support this clonotype. This chain joins TRBV20-1 and TRBJ2-7; D may be TRBD1 (5 bases). CDR3 length: 11 amino acids. The germline V gene has CDR1 DFQATT and CDR2 SNEGSKA (reference sequence). V dropped 4 bases and J dropped 4 bases, with 8 bases sitting between them. DNA for the CDR3: TGCAGTGCTACCCAGGGTTACGAGCAGTACGTC. Translation gives CSATQGYEQYV.

This clonotype has only a few counts. This chain connects TRBV20-1 to TRBJ2-7, with a possible D match to TRBD2 (6 bases). The CDR3 is 12 amino acids. CDR1 DFQATT and CDR2 SNEGSKA come from the germline V gene (reference sequence). Trimming left V 7 bases short and J 0 bases short, with 10 bases between. CDR3 nucleotides: TGCAGTGGACGGGAGAGCTCCTACGAGCAGTACGTC. This encodes CSGRESSYEQYV.

The chain combines TRBV6-2 or TRBV6-3 with TRBJ1-1; TRBD1 is a possible D gene (6 bases). The CDR3 extends over 11 amino acids. V lost 6 bases to trimming and J lost 5 bases, with 7 bases between them. Per germline, CDR1 MNHEY and CDR2 SVGEGT. The CDR3 coding sequence is TGTGCCAGCAGACAGGGAACTGAAGCTTTCTTT. Protein product: CASRQGTEAFF.

The rearrangement links TRBV20-1 to TRBJ2-7; no clear D gene. There are 15 residues in the CDR3. Deletions cut 2 bases from V and 2 bases from J, with 16 bases between. CDR1 is DFQATT and CDR2 is SNEGSKA in the germline V gene (reference sequence). The CDR3 is CSARQARLLAYEQYV. CDR3 bases: TGCAGTGCTAGACAGGCCAGACTTTTAGCCTACGAGCAGTACGTC.

This chain joins TRBV19 and TRBJ2-6, with TRBD1 as a possible D gene (5 bases). CDR3 length: 14 residues. CDR1 LNHDA and CDR2 SQIVND come from the germline V gene (reference sequence). Trimming took 11 bases from V and 2 from J, leaving 13 bases between them. This CDR3 reads CASGPRAGANVLTF. CDR3 bases: TGTGCCTCGGGCCCCAGGGCTGGGGCCAACGTCCTGACTTTC.

The V gene is TRBV28, the J gene TRBJ2-6; D is possibly TRBD1 (6 bases). Trimming shortened V by 1 base and J by 0 bases, and 13 bases separated the two germline ends. This CDR3 has 18 residues. The germline gives CDR1 MDHEN, CDR2 SYDVKM. The CDR3: CASSLSRQGISGANVLTF. The CDR3 DNA reads TGTGCCAGCAGTTTATCTCGGCAGGGGATCTCTGGGGCCAACGTCCTGACTTTC.

The sample holds a few counts of this clonotype. The chain has TRBV5-1 and TRBJ2-7, with D uncertain. V lost 3 bases, J lost 5 bases, and 12 bases lay in between. Germline V gives CDR1 SGHRS, CDR2 YFSETQ. This CDR3 is 13 amino acids long. CDR3 sequence reads: CASSSLGWDEQYF. CDR3 bases: TGCGCCAGCAGCTCCTTAGGGTGGGACGAGCAGTACTTC.

This clonotype was detected a few times. This chain links TRBV6-2 or TRBV6-3 with TRBJ2-7, with 10 nucleotides matching TRBD2. Germline values: CDR1 MNHEY, CDR2 SVGEGT. Trimming took 0 bases from V and 3 from J; bases not matched to a gene: 2. This CDR3 region has 15 residues. CDR3 residues: CASSYSSGGNYEQYV. The CDR3 nucleotides are TGTGCCAGCAGTTACTCTAGCGGGGGGAACTACGAGCAGTACGTC.

This clonotype has a count of ten or more. This chain links TRBV7-3 with TRBJ2-5; 8 bases fit TRBD2. The V and J ends lost 3 bases and 4 bases, in that order; junction bases with no gene match: 7. Germline-derived CDR1 and CDR2 are SGHTA and FQGTGA. The CDR3 runs 15 residues. In DNA form, the CDR3 reads TGTGCCAGCAGCTTCGGCGGGGGGCTCTCAGAGACCCAGTACTTC. This sequence encodes CASSFGGGLSETQYF.

The rearrangement links TRBV4-3 to TRBJ2-7; 8 nucleotides match TRBD2. Germline-derived CDR1 and CDR2 are LGHNA and YSLEER. The CDR3 sequence is 15 residues long. After removal of 3 bases from V and 4 bases from J, the junction contained 8 bases not matched to a gene. CDR3 DNA: TGCGCCAGCAGCCAGACTACTAGCGGTGGGTACGAGCAGTACTTC. Its translation: CASSQTTSGGYEQYF.

This clonotype was detected many times. This sequence joins TRBV7-2 and TRBJ2-3; weak D call: TRBD2 (6 bases). CDR3 length: 15 amino acids. Germline V CDR1 and CDR2: SGHTA, FQGNSA. V was shortened by 7 bases and J by 5 bases, with 19 bases between the two germline ends. Here the CDR3 reads CASTPAGRGQDTQYF. In nucleotides, the CDR3 is TGTGCCAGCACACCTGCGGGGCGGGGTCAAGATACGCAGTATTTT.